This passage covers 32 T cell receptor beta chains from one sample sequenced in a study of blood T cells in healthy people across ages. Then a second PCR, running about 7 to 11 cycles, was carried out with a sample-barcoded 5' primer and a J-beta primer mix. TCRdb reprocessed the 5' RACE reads via MiXCR and lists one record per CDR3 protein. The sample records around 1,000,000 distinct CDR3 sequences, around 25% being singletons. The sample also formed part of further work on T cells of mothers and their children.

Specimen: blood. Receptors originate from a girl aged 2 to 10 in good health.

A few counts support this clonotype. The chain uses TRBV20-1 and TRBJ2-5, with TRBD1 matching over 7 bases. The closer fit of TRBJ2-7 to the DNA end suggests the J call may be wrong. This CDR3 is 14 amino acids long. Germline V gene lookup returns CDR1 DFQATT and CDR2 SNEGSKA (reference sequence). CDR3 loop: CSARKLTGSYEQYF. Here the CDR3 DNA reads TGCAGTGCTCGAAAATTGACAGGGAGCTACGAGCAGTACTTC.

The V and J genes are TRBV20-1 and TRBJ2-7; no firm D call. Germline values: CDR1 DFQATT, CDR2 SNEGSKA (reference sequence). This CDR3 comprises 14 residues. The V gene lost 1 base and the J gene lost 5 bases, with 15 bases spanning the gap. CDR3 in DNA: TGCAGTGCTAGAGGGGTGGGCCTTGGGAACGAGCAGTACTTC. Its translation: CSARGVGLGNEQYF.

This chain links TRBV27 with TRBJ1-2; TRBD1 matches 8 bases. The CDR3 is 15 residues long. The V gene end was trimmed by 5 bases and the J gene end by 4 bases; junction bases not matched to a gene: 9. Germline CDR1 is MNHEY and CDR2 is SMNVEV (reference sequence). The CDR3 is CASSLGQAEFYGYTF. The CDR3 coding sequence is TGTGCCAGCAGTCTGGGACAGGCTGAGTTCTATGGCTACACCTTC.

This clonotype was seen ten or more times. A junction end diverges from the germline sequence, so it may reflect a read error. The J gene is TRBJ2-7, the V gene TRBV4-1; TRBD2 aligns across 11 bases. Germline CDR1 and CDR2: MGHRA and YSYEKL. CDR3 length: 15 amino acids. The CDR3, as DNA: TGTGCCAGCAGCCAAGGACTAGCGGGCTCCTACGAGCAGTACTTC. Protein sequence: CASSQGLAGSYEQYF.

This clonotype was recorded once. In DNA form, the CDR3 reads TGCAGTGCTAGACGGGTCGCGAGGGACTATGGCTACACCTTC. Translating it yields CSARRVARDYGYTF. V usage is TRBV20-1 and J usage is TRBJ1-2; the D is unclear. Between the trimmed V and J ends, which lost 2 bases and 3 bases, there was a span of 13 bases. The germline gives CDR1 DFQATT, CDR2 SNEGSKA (reference sequence). This CDR3 contains 14 residues.

A few counts support this clonotype. CDR3 nucleotides: TGCAGTGCGAGGCCGGTTGCCTACGAGCAGTACTTC. The encoded protein is CSARPVAYEQYF. V is TRBV20-1 and J is TRBJ2-7; D gene unclear. Germline CDR1 is DFQATT and CDR2 is SNEGSKA (reference sequence). Trimming cost V 6 bases and J 2 bases, with 11 bases left between them. CDR3 length equals 12 residues.

This clonotype was counted only a few times. V usage is TRBV9 and J usage is TRBJ2-5; 9 bases are shared with TRBD2. The CDR3 runs to 16 residues. The germline gives CDR1 SGDLS, CDR2 YYNGEE. Trimming at V came to 3 bases and at J to 7 bases, leaving 13 bases not matched to a gene. This CDR3 reads CASSEFSSGALGTQYF. As DNA, the CDR3 is TGTGCCAGCAGCGAGTTTTCTAGCGGGGCTCTTGGGACCCAGTACTTC. Filled out from reference TRBV9 and TRBJ2-5, the complete variable domain reads DSGVTQTPKHLITATGQRVTLRCSPRSGDLSVYWYQQSLDQGLQFLIQYYNGEERAKGNILERFSAQQFPDLHSELNLSSLELGDSALYFCASSEFSSGALGTQYFGPGTRLLVL.

The chain uses TRBV4-2 and TRBJ2-2, with D perhaps TRBD2 (6 bases). CDR3 length: 14 residues. The germline V gene encodes CDR1 LGHNA and CDR2 YNFKEQ. Trimming took off 4 bases at V and 5 bases at J, with 11 bases between the two ends. Here the CDR3 reads CASSPRRATGELFF. The CDR3 DNA reads as TGTGCCAGCAGCCCTAGGAGGGCAACCGGGGAGCTGTTTTTT.

The V call is TRBV6-6, the J call TRBJ2-2; D tentatively fits TRBD1 or TRBD2 (5 bases each). Germline V gives CDR1 MNHNY, CDR2 SVGAGI (reference sequence). The CDR3 totals 15 residues. V was clipped by 7 bases and J by 5 bases, with 17 bases between them. CDR3 loop: CASTQRGEITGELFF. CDR3 DNA: TGTGCCAGCACTCAACGAGGGGAAATAACCGGGGAGCTGTTTTTT.

In DNA, the CDR3 is TGCGCCAGCAGCCATGACCGGACAGGGTCCTACGAGCAGTACTTC. Protein sequence: CASSHDRTGSYEQYF. V and J are TRBV4-1 and TRBJ2-5, with 8 positions matching TRBD1. The J call could be wrong; TRBJ2-7 is a better fit for the DNA end. Looked up from germline, CDR1 is MGHRA and CDR2 is YSYEKL. The CDR3 is 15 amino acids.

The rearrangement links TRBV20-1 to TRBJ2-1, with 7 bases aligning to TRBD2. Germline V gene lookup returns CDR1 DFQATT and CDR2 SNEGSKA (reference sequence). The CDR3 length is 16 residues. The trim removed 7 bases at V and 9 bases at J, leaving 21 bases unmatched. The DNA of the CDR3 is TGCAGTGTAGAGCCTCTTGGGGGAGGGCCTTTTGGTGAGCAGTTCTTC. This translates into CSVEPLGGGPFGEQFF.

J is TRBJ1-1 and V is TRBV20-1; D is ambiguous. Germline-derived CDR1 and CDR2 are DFQATT and SNEGSKA (reference sequence). The CDR3 covers 13 residues. Trimming took 4 bases from V and 1 from J, leaving 10 bases between them. The CDR3 coding sequence is TGCAGTGCTACAGGTCGGCAGAACACTGAAGCTTTCTTT. Protein sequence: CSATGRQNTEAFF.

This chain connects TRBV11-2 to TRBJ2-5; 7 bases are a match to TRBD1. With 0 bases clipped from V and 8 bases from J, the junction kept 12 bases outside the gene matches. The germline gives CDR1 SGHAT, CDR2 FQNNGV. CDR3 length equals 16 residues. CDR3 nucleotides: TGTGCCAGCAGCTTAGATCCCGGGACAGAATTCGCTACCCAGTACTTC. It yields the protein CASSLDPGTEFATQYF.

This clonotype came up a few times. V and J are TRBV7-2 and TRBJ2-1; a weak D match, TRBD1 (6 bases). The ends were cut back, 4 bases at V and 10 bases at J, with 11 bases in the middle. Germline V gives CDR1 SGHTA, CDR2 FQGNSA. This CDR3 is built from 12 residues. The chain's CDR3 is CASSSHREEQFF. Here the CDR3 DNA reads TGTGCCAGCAGCTCACACAGGGAGGAGCAGTTCTTC.

This clonotype has a handful of counts. The J gene is TRBJ1-1, the V gene TRBV29-1, with D maybe TRBD1 (5 bases). The CDR3 consists of 13 residues. Germline CDR1 reads SQVTM; CDR2 reads ANQGSEA. V lost 4 bases and J lost 11, with 20 bases in between. The CDR3: CSVGPGREVSAFF. The CDR3 DNA follows: TGCAGCGTTGGCCCCGGCAGGGAGGTAAGCGCTTTCTTT.

This clonotype showed up just a few times. The CDR3 is CASSPSGGATEAFF. Written as DNA, the CDR3 is TGTGCCAGCAGCCCCTCAGGGGGCGCGACTGAAGCTTTCTTT. The chain has TRBV7-6 and TRBJ1-1, with 8 bases aligning to TRBD1. V gave up 5 bases and J gave up 5 bases; unmatched junction bases: 7. Germline V gene lookup returns CDR1 SGHVS and CDR2 FNYEAQ. There are 14 residues in the CDR3.

The chain employs TRBV7-3 and TRBJ2-5, with TRBD1 identical over 7 bases. The CDR3 sequence is 14 residues long. CDR1 and CDR2 from the germline V gene are SGHTA and FQGTGA. V trimming: 5 bases; J trimming: 5 bases; junction bases outside the gene matches: 8. The CDR3 loop reads CASSKLKGAETQYF. Here the CDR3 DNA reads TGTGCCAGCAGCAAACTCAAGGGGGCGGAGACCCAGTACTTC.

The rearrangement uses TRBV11-2 and TRBJ2-2, with D perhaps given as TRBD1 or TRBD2 (5 bases each). Trimming cost V 5 bases and J 7 bases, with 8 bases left between them. This CDR3 comprises 12 residues. Germline lookup yields CDR1 SGHAT and CDR2 FQNNGV. CDR3: CASSRGVGELFF. CDR3 sequence (DNA): TGTGCCAGCAGCAGGGGAGTCGGGGAGCTGTTTTTT.

The rearrangement uses TRBV7-9 and TRBJ1-5, with TRBD1 as a possible D gene (6 bases). This CDR3 comprises 15 residues. V lost 5 bases, J lost 2 bases, and 13 bases lay in between. Germline CDR1 is SEHNR and CDR2 is FQNEAQ (reference sequence). CDR3 bases: TGTGCCAGCAGCCGCCGAGGGGGAGGCAATCAGCCCCAGCATTTT. This codes for CASSRRGGGNQPQHF.

DNA for the CDR3: TGTGCCAGCAGCCAAATTTTCAAGTACGAGCAGTACTTC. Translating it yields CASSQIFKYEQYF. The chain carries TRBV6-6 and TRBJ2-7; D unclear. This CDR3 comprises 13 residues. The V gene's germline CDR1 is MNHNY and CDR2 SVGAGI (reference sequence). The germline V and J ends were trimmed by 6 bases and 4 bases, with 13 bases remaining between them.

This clonotype was seen more than once but under ten times. The chain links TRBV6-5 to TRBJ2-5, with D unclear. The end of the DNA is better explained by TRBJ2-7, so the J call may be wrong. CDR3 length: 17 amino acids. The germline CDR1 and CDR2 sequences are MNHEY and SVGAGI. For the CDR3, the DNA is TGTGCCAGCAGTTACTCCCCCCAAGTGGCGAGTAACTACGAGCAGTACTTC. Residues: CASSYSPQVASNYEQYF.

The CDR3 is CASSLTGTQNYGYTF. CDR3 DNA sequence: TGTGCCAGCAGCCTTACCGGGACACAGAACTATGGCTACACCTTC. The chain joins TRBV7-9 to TRBJ2-7; D is perhaps TRBD1 (6 bases). TRBJ1-2 matches the DNA end more closely, so the J call is doubtful. The CDR3 has 15 residues. The germline gives CDR1 SEHNR, CDR2 FQNEAQ (reference sequence).

This clonotype was counted only a few times. The rearrangement joins TRBV9 to TRBJ2-5; 10 positions agree with TRBD2. The tail of the sequence fits TRBJ2-1 better, so the J call may be wrong. CDR1 and CDR2 (germline): SGDLS, YYNGEE. The CDR3 loop spans 15 amino acids. Here the CDR3 reads CASSVGAGGHNEQFF. The CDR3, as DNA: TGTGCCAGCAGCGTAGGAGCGGGAGGGCACAATGAGCAGTTCTTC.

The chain uses TRBV6-2 or TRBV6-3 and TRBJ1-1; the D is unclear. The CDR3 extends over 12 amino acids. Trimming took 2 bases from V and 4 from J, leaving 5 bases between them. From germline, CDR1 is MNHEY and CDR2 SVGEGT. The CDR3 sequence is CASSYIPTEAFF. The CDR3 DNA is TGTGCCAGCAGTTACATTCCCACTGAAGCTTTCTTT.

CDR3 sequence (DNA): TGCGCCAGCAGCTTGGAGGGACAGGCTGAGGAAAAACTGTTTTTT. Encoded protein: CASSLEGQAEEKLFF. The rearrangement uses TRBV5-1 and TRBJ1-4, with 8 positions matching TRBD1. The CDR3 has 15 residues. The ends lost 0 bases at V and 8 bases at J; junction bases unmatched: 6. The germline V gene has CDR1 SGHRS and CDR2 YFSETQ.

V and J are TRBV3-1 and TRBJ2-7; D gene unclear. V was pared by 4 bases and J by 0 bases, with 16 bases between. This CDR3 contains 16 residues. Germline V gives CDR1 LGHDT, CDR2 YNNKEL (reference sequence). DNA for the CDR3: TGTGCCAGCAGCCCAAGGAAGCCCGGAAGCTCCTACGAGCAGTACTTC. It specifies CASSPRKPGSSYEQYF.

The chain combines TRBV7-9 with TRBJ2-1; TRBD2 matches at 8 bases. V trimming: 5 bases; J trimming: 7 bases; junction bases outside the gene matches: 7. The CDR3 sequence is 14 residues long. CDR1 and CDR2 (germline): SEHNR, FQNEAQ (reference sequence). The CDR3 DNA sequence: TGTGCCAGCAGCCATAGCGGGGTAATTAATGAGCAGTTCTTC. This sequence encodes CASSHSGVINEQFF.

This clonotype was seen more than once but under ten times. J is TRBJ2-1 and V is TRBV11-2, with a tentative D call TRBD1 (6 bases). The J call may be wrong; the DNA end is better matched by TRBJ2-7. CDR1 and CDR2 from the germline V gene are SGHAT and FQNNGV. The CDR3 is 14 residues long. This chain's CDR3 is CASSQRTVWYEQYF. CDR3 nucleotide sequence: TGTGCCAGCAGCCAGAGGACAGTATGGTACGAGCAGTACTTC.

The V and J genes are TRBV7-6 and TRBJ2-5; 10 bases agree with TRBD2. The CDR3 covers 17 residues. Germline values: CDR1 SGHVS, CDR2 FNYEAQ. V lost 2 bases and J lost 5; bases outside the gene matches: 11. This chain's CDR3 is CASSLLAGAFTGETQYF. CDR3 nucleotide sequence: TGTGCCAGCAGCTTACTAGCGGGGGCCTTCACGGGGGAGACCCAGTACTTC.

The rearrangement joins TRBV20-1 to TRBJ2-7; 7 positions match TRBD2. The germline gives CDR1 DFQATT, CDR2 SNEGSKA (reference sequence). This CDR3 region has 13 residues. J lost 2 bases, V lost 6 bases, and 7 bases had no gene match. The CDR3 nucleotides are TGCAGTGCCAGCTGGGGGGGTACCTACGAGCAGTACTTC. Translating gives CSASWGGTYEQYF.

This clonotype was observed a single time. The chain recombines TRBV3-1 with TRBJ2-1; D may be TRBD2 (6 bases). There are 15 residues in the CDR3. Germline CDR1 and CDR2: LGHDT and YNNKEL (reference sequence). V dropped 7 bases and J dropped 2 bases, with 15 bases sitting between them. CDR3 region: CASTRDLNPYNEQFF. The CDR3 bases are TGTGCCAGCACAAGGGACTTGAACCCCTACAATGAGCAGTTCTTC.

This clonotype was counted between two and nine times. The chain uses TRBV28 and TRBJ2-3, with a tentative D call TRBD2 (6 bases). Germline V lookup: CDR1 MDHEN, CDR2 SYDVKM. V shed 7 bases and J shed 2 bases, with 10 bases lying between them. This CDR3 is 13 amino acids long. The CDR3 region has the DNA TGTGCCAGCAAGGGAGGATTCACAGATACGCAGTATTTT. This sequence encodes CASKGGFTDTQYF.